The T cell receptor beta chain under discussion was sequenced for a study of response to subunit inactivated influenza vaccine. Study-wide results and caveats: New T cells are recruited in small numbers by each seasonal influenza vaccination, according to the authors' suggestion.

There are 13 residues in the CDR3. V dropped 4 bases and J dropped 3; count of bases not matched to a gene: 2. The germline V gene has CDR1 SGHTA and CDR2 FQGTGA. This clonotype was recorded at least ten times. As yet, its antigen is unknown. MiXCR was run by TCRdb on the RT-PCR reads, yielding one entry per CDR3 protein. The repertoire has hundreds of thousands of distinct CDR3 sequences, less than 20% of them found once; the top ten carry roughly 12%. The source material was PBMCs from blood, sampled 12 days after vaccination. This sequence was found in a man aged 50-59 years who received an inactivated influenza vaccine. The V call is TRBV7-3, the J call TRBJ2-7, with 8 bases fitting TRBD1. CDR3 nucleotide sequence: TGTGCCAGCAGCTCTGACAGGGGCTACGAGCAGTACTTC. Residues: CASSSDRGYEQYF.